This TCR beta chain emerged from a study of shared clonotypes between healthy human individuals. Overall study context: A couple of female and a few male donors aged 18 to 49 were enrolled.

A CD45RA-negative memory subset and a CD45RA+ naive subset were separated from the CD4+ cells. As regards this clone: Its antigen is currently unknown. Other DNA sequences from this sample encode an identical CDR3 as well.

Only in-frame clones appear in the TCRdb table, and some are missing; sequencing was by immunoSEQ multiplex PCR. Among roughly 760,000 clones, approximately 74% were seen once, and the ten largest hold over 1.5%. The V and J ends lost 0 bases and 1 base respectively, with 6 bases between them. From germline, CDR1 is SGDLS and CDR2 YYNGEE. The CDR3 sequence is 14 residues long. Points from the study as a whole: Naive subsets tended to show greater estimated richness than memory subsets.

The sequencing input was memory CD4+ T cells sorted from blood. This sample's subset: CD45RA-negative fraction. This TCR was recovered from a woman between 25 and 40 years old in good health. This sequence joins TRBV9 and TRBJ2-3; possibly TRBD1 for D (6 bases). The CDR3 nucleotides read TGTGCCAGCAGCGTAGGACAGGGCACAGATACGCAGTATTTT. Protein product: CASSVGQGTDTQYF.